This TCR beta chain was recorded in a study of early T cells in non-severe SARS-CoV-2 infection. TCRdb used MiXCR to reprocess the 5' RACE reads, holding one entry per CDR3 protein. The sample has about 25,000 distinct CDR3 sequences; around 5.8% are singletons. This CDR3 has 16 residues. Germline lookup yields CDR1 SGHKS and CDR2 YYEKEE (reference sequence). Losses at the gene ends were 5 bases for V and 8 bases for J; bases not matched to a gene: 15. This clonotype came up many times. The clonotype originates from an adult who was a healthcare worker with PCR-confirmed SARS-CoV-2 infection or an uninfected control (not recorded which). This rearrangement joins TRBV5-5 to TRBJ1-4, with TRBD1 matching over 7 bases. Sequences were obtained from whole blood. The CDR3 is CASSFRSTGIREKLFF. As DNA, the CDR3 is TGTGCCAGCAGTTTCCGTTCGACAGGGATAAGGGAAAAACTGTTTTTT.